This T cell receptor (beta chain) was captured in a study of OX40 agonist ivuxolimab in advanced cancers. This clone was picked up one time. The ends lost 7 bases at V and 7 bases at J; junction bases unmatched: 9. CDR1 and CDR2 (germline): SNHLY, FYNNEI. The length of the CDR3 is 13 residues. Some clones are missing from TCRdb's copy, which holds only in-frame ones; the method was immunoSEQ multiplex PCR. The sample has fewer than 30,000 clones, roughly 87% seen once. Sequenced here: CD4+ or CD8+ T cells sorted from blood, sampled in a trial of the OX40 agonist ivuxolimab. The chain couples TRBV2 to TRBJ2-5; 7 bases are a match to TRBD1. The sequence was obtained from an adult with an advanced solid tumor such as melanoma, head and neck, liver or kidney cancer. CDR3 nucleotide sequence: TGTGCCAGCATCCGGGGACAGCGAGGGACCCAGTACTTC. The encoded protein is CASIRGQRGTQYF.